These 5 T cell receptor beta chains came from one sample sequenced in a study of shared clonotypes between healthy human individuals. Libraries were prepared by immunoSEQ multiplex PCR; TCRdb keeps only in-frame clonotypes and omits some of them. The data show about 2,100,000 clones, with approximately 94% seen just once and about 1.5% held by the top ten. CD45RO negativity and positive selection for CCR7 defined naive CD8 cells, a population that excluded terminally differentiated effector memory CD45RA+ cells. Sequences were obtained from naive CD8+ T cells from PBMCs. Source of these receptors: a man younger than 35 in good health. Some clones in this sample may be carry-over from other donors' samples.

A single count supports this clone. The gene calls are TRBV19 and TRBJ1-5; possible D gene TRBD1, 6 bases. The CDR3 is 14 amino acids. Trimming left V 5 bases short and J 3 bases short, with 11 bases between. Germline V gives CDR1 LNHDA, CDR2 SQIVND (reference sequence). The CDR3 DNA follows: TGTGCCAGTAGTGGTCGGACAGACAATCAGCCCCAGCATTTT. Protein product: CASSGRTDNQPQHF.

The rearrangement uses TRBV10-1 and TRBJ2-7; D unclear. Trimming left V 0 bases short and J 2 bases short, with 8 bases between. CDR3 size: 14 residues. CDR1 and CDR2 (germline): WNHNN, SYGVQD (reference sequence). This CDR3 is CASSESQAAYEQYF. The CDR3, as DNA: TGCGCCAGCAGTGAGTCCCAAGCAGCCTACGAGCAGTACTTC.

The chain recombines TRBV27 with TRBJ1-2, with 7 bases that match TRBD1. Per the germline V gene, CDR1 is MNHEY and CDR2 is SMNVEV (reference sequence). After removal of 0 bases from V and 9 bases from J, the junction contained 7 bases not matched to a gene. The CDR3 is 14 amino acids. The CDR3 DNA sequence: TGTGCCAGCAGTTTATCAAAGGGGGCGCATAGCTACACCTTC. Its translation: CASSLSKGAHSYTF.

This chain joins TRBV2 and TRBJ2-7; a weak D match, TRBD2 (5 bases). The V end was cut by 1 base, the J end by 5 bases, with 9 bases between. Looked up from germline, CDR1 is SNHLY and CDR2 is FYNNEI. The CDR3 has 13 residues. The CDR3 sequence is CASSEGDYNEQYF. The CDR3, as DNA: TGTGCCAGCAGTGAAGGCGACTACAACGAGCAGTACTTC. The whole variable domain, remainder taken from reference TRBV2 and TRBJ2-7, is EPEVTQTPSHQVTQMGQEVILRCVPISNHLYFYWYRQILGQKVEFLVSFYNNEISEKSEIFDDQFSVERPDGSNFTLKIRSTKLEDSAMYFCASSEGDYNEQYFGPGTRLTVT.

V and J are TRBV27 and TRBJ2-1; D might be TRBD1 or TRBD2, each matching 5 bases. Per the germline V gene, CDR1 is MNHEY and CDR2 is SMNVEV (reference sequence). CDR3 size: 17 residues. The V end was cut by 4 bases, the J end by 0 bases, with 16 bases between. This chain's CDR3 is CASSYLGVKSSYNEQFF. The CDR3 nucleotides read TGTGCCAGCAGTTACCTGGGGGTGAAAAGCTCCTACAATGAGCAGTTCTTC.